The 4 T cell receptor beta chains presented below share a single source sample, sequenced in a study of PD-L1 blockade in urothelial cancer. Method: immunoSEQ multiplex PCR; TCRdb's copy keeps in-frame clones and lacks some. The sample includes about 35,000 clones, roughly 84% of them seen just once. Time point defined: peripheral blood 6 weeks after treatment start. The source material was PBMCs, sampled around atezolizumab (anti-PD-L1) treatment. The receptor source for this set is a man in his forties with urothelial cancer.

The chain recombines TRBV29-1 with TRBJ2-7; TRBD1 matches 9 bases. Germline V CDR1 and CDR2: SQVTM, ANQGSEA. V lost 3 bases and J lost 5; bases outside the gene matches: 5. CDR3 length equals 13 residues. The CDR3 DNA reads as TGCAGCGTTGAGAGGACAGGGGCCCACGAGCAGTACTTC. Amino acid sequence: CSVERTGAHEQYF.

This clone was counted a single time. The chain uses TRBV7-9 and TRBJ1-1; perhaps TRBD1 as D (6 bases). V lost 2 bases, J lost 3 bases, and 7 bases lay in between. This CDR3 has 13 amino acids. CDR1 and CDR2 (germline): SEHNR, FQNEAQ (reference sequence). The CDR3 DNA reads TGTGCCAGCAGCTTAAACAGGGACACTGAAGCTTTCTTT. It encodes CASSLNRDTEAFF.

In regard to this clone: The DNA is omitted, as the CDR3 cannot be located on it reliably, and the CDR3 follows TCRdb's listing. The chain joins TRBV12-2 to TRBJ1-5. TRBV12-2 is an annotated pseudogene. The CDR3 spans 21 amino acids, including both terminal residues. Here the CDR3 reads CASRLAKTGTVDYSCNQPQHF.

CDR3 nucleotides: TGTGCCAGCAGCTCTCTAAGTTACAATCAGCCCCAGCATTTT. Translation gives CASSSLSYNQPQHF. The chain couples TRBV7-6 to TRBJ1-5; D not certain. V lost 4 bases, J lost 3 bases, and 10 bases lay in between. Germline values: CDR1 SGHVS, CDR2 FNYEAQ. CDR3 length: 14 amino acids.